These T cell receptor beta chains were read from a single sample in a study of molecular identifiers for immune sequencing clone quantification. TCRdb used MiXCR to reprocess the PCR reads, holding one entry per CDR3 protein. The sample has over 600,000 distinct CDR3 sequences, roughly 21% seen once. Sequencing input: naive CD8+ T cells from blood, with Jurkat cell RNA spiked in. The receptors stem from a human donor in good health. Some libraries in this study had Jurkat cell RNA spiked in. Both conserved end residues are part of each CDR3. The D gene is left open where the match is weak. Expanded clones get a size class; other rows say once, few or many, or leave the size out.

cdr3_aa,cdr3_nt,clone_size,d_call,j_call,v_call
CASICGTALYSNQPQHF,TGTGCCAGCATTTGTGGGACCGCTCTATATAGCAATCAGCCCCAGCATTTT,-,-,TRBJ1-5,TRBV28
CASSYLYNEQFF,TGTGCCAGCAGTTACCTTTACAATGAGCAGTTCTTC,few,-,TRBJ2-1,TRBV6-2/TRBV6-3
CASSSWEPDRNQETQYF,TGTGCCAGCAGTTCCTGGGAGCCGGACAGAAATCAAGAGACCCAGTACTTC,many,-,TRBJ2-5,TRBV6-6
CASSLLSGNTGELFF,TGTGCCAGCAGCTTGTTATCAGGGAACACCGGGGAGCTGTTTTTT,many,-,TRBJ2-2,TRBV5-4
CASSPDRVEDSNQPQHF,TGTGCCAGCAGTCCCGACAGGGTCGAAGATAGCAATCAGCCCCAGCATTTT,many,TRBD1,TRBJ1-5,TRBV12-3/TRBV12-4
CASSPPWNTGELFF,TGTGCCAGCTCACCACCGTGGAACACCGGGGAGCTGTTTTTT,many,-,TRBJ2-2,TRBV18
CVSSLSFSGKDEQFF,TGTGTCAGCAGCTTATCCTTCTCAGGGAAGGATGAGCAGTTCTTC,few,-,TRBJ2-1,TRBV11-2
CASSLAEDGRETFF,TGTGCCAGCAGCTTAGCAGAAGATGGCAGAGAGACTTTCTTT,-,-,TRBJ1-1,TRBV7-9
CASRFSQAVFPYGYTF,TGTGCCAGCAGATTTTCTCAGGCAGTCTTTCCTTATGGCTACACCTTC,-,-,TRBJ1-2,TRBV12-3/TRBV12-4
CSADRPSTDTQYF,TGCAGCGCCGACAGGCCTAGCACAGATACGCAGTATTTT,many,-,TRBJ2-3,TRBV29-1
CAVGQETQYF,TGTGCCGTGGGCCAAGAGACCCAGTACTTC,many,-,TRBJ2-5,TRBV7-7
CASSEAPLTSDEQYF,TGTGCCAGCAGCGAAGCACCCCTGACCTCCGACGAGCAGTACTTC,few,-,TRBJ2-7,TRBV7-9
CASSSKINSYEQYF,TGTGCCAGCAGTTCTAAAATTAACTCCTACGAGCAGTACTTC,-,-,TRBJ2-7,TRBV6-5
CASSRRGAVDYEQYF,TGTGCCAGCAGCCGGCGGGGGGCGGTTGACTACGAGCAGTACTTC,many,TRBD2,TRBJ2-7,TRBV5-4
CASSPGLPYSYEQYF,TGTGCCAGCAGCCCGGGACTGCCATATTCCTACGAGCAGTACTTC,many,-,TRBJ2-7,TRBV12-3/TRBV12-4
CASSFWTGVNTEAFF,TGTGCCAGCAGTTTTTGGACAGGGGTCAACACTGAAGCTTTCTTT,many,TRBD1,TRBJ1-1,TRBV6-5
CASSLALVGLGYSNQPQHF,TGTGCCAGCAGCTTAGCGCTGGTGGGCCTGGGTTATTCCAATCAGCCCCAGCATTTT,-,-,TRBJ1-5,TRBV7-9
CASSQDPGTYSNQPQHF,TGTGCCAGCAGCCAAGATCCTGGCACATATAGCAATCAGCCCCAGCATTTT,-,-,TRBJ1-5,TRBV3-2
CASSVARNPSTDTQYF,TGTGCCAGCAGTGTGGCTAGAAACCCTAGCACAGATACGCAGTATTTT,many,-,TRBJ2-3,TRBV2
CASSFPTGPGETQYF,TGTGCCAGCAGTTTTCCAACGGGGCCTGGGGAGACCCAGTACTTC,many,-,TRBJ2-5,TRBV12-3/TRBV12-4
CSVLKVASGPTDTQYF,TGCAGCGTACTAAAGGTGGCTAGCGGACCCACAGATACGCAGTATTTT,many,TRBD2,TRBJ2-3,TRBV29-1
CATRTTGGLWSYEQYF,TGTGCCACCAGGACCACAGGGGGTTTGTGGTCCTACGAGCAGTACTTC,-,TRBD1,TRBJ2-7,TRBV24-1
CASSSGLAGAYQETQYF,TGTGCCAGCAGTTCTGGACTAGCGGGAGCGTACCAAGAGACCCAGTACTTC,many,TRBD2,TRBJ2-5,TRBV28
CATRSGGGDYEQYF,TGTGCCACCAGGTCAGGGGGCGGTGACTACGAGCAGTACTTC,-,TRBD1,TRBJ2-7,TRBV28
CASTPKQGSYSYEQYF,TGTGCCAGCACACCGAAGCAAGGGTCCTACTCCTACGAGCAGTACTTC,-,-,TRBJ2-7,TRBV18
CASARGGASETQYF,TGTGCCAGCGCCAGGGGGGGGGCGTCCGAGACCCAGTACTTC,many,-,TRBJ2-5,TRBV11-2
CASSVVGLAGGSGELFF,TGTGCCAGCAGCGTAGTTGGTCTAGCGGGAGGAAGCGGGGAGCTGTTTTTT,few,TRBD2,TRBJ2-2,TRBV9
CASSLSEEVTGELFF,TGTGCCAGCAGTTTAAGTGAGGAAGTCACCGGGGAGCTGTTTTTT,many,-,TRBJ2-2,TRBV12-3/TRBV12-4
CASSHETAPSYEQYF,TGCGCCAGCAGCCACGAGACAGCTCCCTCCTACGAGCAGTACTTC,few,-,TRBJ2-7,TRBV4-3
CASSYSILQPGITYSPLHF,TGTGCCAGCAGTTACTCAATTCTCCAGCCGGGGATCACCTATTCACCCCTCCACTTT,-,-,TRBJ1-6,TRBV6-5
CSAQTPGQGYQPQHF,TGCAGTGCGCAAACCCCGGGACAGGGGTACCAGCCCCAGCATTTT,-,TRBD1,TRBJ1-5,TRBV20-1
CASSPHRDTAYEQYF,TGCGCCAGCAGCCCACACCGGGACACGGCCTACGAGCAGTACTTC,-,-,TRBJ2-7,TRBV4-1